These T cell receptor beta chains were read from a single sample in a study of PD-1 blockade in classical Hodgkin lymphoma. Data came from immunoSEQ multiplex PCR; TCRdb stores just in-frame clones and leaves some out. In the table there are tens of thousands of clones, around nine tenths of which are singletons. The input for sequencing was peripheral blood mononuclear cells (PBMCs), taken at baseline. The receptors were sampled from a human donor with classical Hodgkin lymphoma. The conserved cysteine and the conserved F or W are not part of the CDR3 here. The order of the fields is clone size, J gene, V gene, CDR3 protein. Only part of the rows carry a size: once, few, many, or a class if the clone is expanded.

clone size: once; J gene: TRBJ2-1; V gene: TRBV14; CDR3 protein: ASSLLMGYEQF
clone size: NA; J gene: TRBJ2-2; V gene: TRBV5-1; CDR3 protein: ASSLPLAGGNTGELF
clone size: NA; J gene: TRBJ2-7; V gene: TRBV5-1; CDR3 protein: ASSLVGQDYEQY
clone size: NA; J gene: TRBJ2-5; V gene: TRBV18; CDR3 protein: ASQPQRLETQY
clone size: NA; J gene: TRBJ2-1; V gene: TRBV4-1; CDR3 protein: ASSPLLLRQGRNEQF
clone size: NA; J gene: TRBJ1-1; V gene: TRBV7-8; CDR3 protein: ASSLGHSRNTEAF
clone size: NA; J gene: TRBJ2-7; V gene: TRBV30; CDR3 protein: AWSRENYEQY
clone size: NA; J gene: TRBJ2-5; V gene: TRBV7-2; CDR3 protein: ASSLDRGAETQY
clone size: NA; J gene: TRBJ2-5; V gene: TRBV11-2; CDR3 protein: ASSLVYGAQETQY
clone size: NA; J gene: TRBJ2-7; V gene: TRBV1; CDR3 protein: TSSQAPEDSSYEQY
clone size: few; J gene: TRBJ2-7; V gene: TRBV7-2; CDR3 protein: ASSLFSGLAYEQY
clone size: NA; J gene: TRBJ1-3; V gene: TRBV2; CDR3 protein: ASGWTAGNTIY
clone size: NA; J gene: TRBJ1-1; V gene: TRBV29-1; CDR3 protein: SVVGTTGNTEAF
clone size: NA; J gene: TRBJ2-3; V gene: TRBV27; CDR3 protein: ASSSPSRDRSTDTQY
clone size: NA; J gene: TRBJ2-2; V gene: TRBV9; CDR3 protein: ASSVVGGTYTGELF
clone size: NA; J gene: TRBJ2-7; V gene: TRBV28; CDR3 protein: ASSSLTSAQY
clone size: NA; J gene: TRBJ1-2; V gene: TRBV12-5; CDR3 protein: ASGQQTGAGGYT
clone size: NA; J gene: TRBJ1-5; V gene: TRBV2; CDR3 protein: ASKGGRINQPQH
clone size: NA; J gene: TRBJ1-2; V gene: TRBV6-5; CDR3 protein: ASSSRVDGYT
clone size: NA; J gene: TRBJ2-1; V gene: TRBV6-5; CDR3 protein: ASSYSGTRFEQF
clone size: once; J gene: TRBJ2-3; V gene: TRBV5-1; CDR3 protein: ASSWTRTDTQY
clone size: few; J gene: TRBJ2-7; V gene: TRBV11-1; CDR3 protein: ASRRGTGYEQY
clone size: NA; J gene: TRBJ1-2; V gene: TRBV7-6; CDR3 protein: ASSLGGGNGYT
clone size: NA; J gene: TRBJ1-1; V gene: TRBV5-4; CDR3 protein: ASSLSLGQVNTEAF
clone size: NA; J gene: TRBJ2-1; V gene: TRBV19; CDR3 protein: ASSIIAGLSNEQF
clone size: NA; J gene: TRBJ1-4; V gene: TRBV4-1; CDR3 protein: ASSQVWGSNNEKLF
clone size: NA; J gene: TRBJ2-7; V gene: TRBV25-1; CDR3 protein: ASSERSASGAYEQY
clone size: NA; J gene: TRBJ2-2; V gene: TRBV9; CDR3 protein: ASSVDQGGYTGELF
clone size: NA; J gene: TRBJ2-3; V gene: TRBV2; CDR3 protein: ASSVAGGRGTDTQY
clone size: NA; J gene: TRBJ2-7; V gene: TRBV4-1; CDR3 protein: ASSLTEDEQY
clone size: NA; J gene: TRBJ1-3; V gene: TRBV6-6; CDR3 protein: ASSRGQSSGNTIY
clone size: NA; J gene: TRBJ2-7; V gene: TRBV2; CDR3 protein: ASSWTSGEYEQY
clone size: few; J gene: TRBJ2-5; V gene: TRBV15; CDR3 protein: ATSRDGKETQY
clone size: NA; J gene: TRBJ1-5; V gene: TRBV5-6; CDR3 protein: ASSFGSGNQPQH
clone size: NA; J gene: TRBJ1-1; V gene: TRBV5-1; CDR3 protein: ASSSGQGNTEAF
clone size: NA; J gene: TRBJ2-7; V gene: TRBV19; CDR3 protein: ASTAGTGAREQY
clone size: NA; J gene: TRBJ1-1; V gene: TRBV30; CDR3 protein: AWATGGRFMNTEAF
clone size: once; J gene: TRBJ2-6; V gene: TRBV5-4; CDR3 protein: ASSSGTGVVGANVLT
clone size: NA; J gene: TRBJ1-5; V gene: TRBV5-1; CDR3 protein: ASSLWGDQPQH
clone size: NA; J gene: TRBJ1-4; V gene: TRBV11-2; CDR3 protein: ASSLGGIEKLF
clone size: NA; J gene: TRBJ1-1; V gene: TRBV4-3; CDR3 protein: ASSLKIYGHLGTEAF
clone size: NA; J gene: TRBJ2-1; V gene: TRBV27; CDR3 protein: ASSLAGLQSSYNEQF
clone size: NA; J gene: TRBJ2-2; V gene: TRBV5-1; CDR3 protein: ASSFLTSGFGGELF
clone size: few; J gene: TRBJ1-1; V gene: TRBV5-1; CDR3 protein: ASSGTAGTEAF
clone size: NA; J gene: TRBJ2-3; V gene: TRBV6-1; CDR3 protein: ASRNRREDTQY